This T cell receptor beta chain was found in a study of graft-versus-host responses after intestinal transplantation. Study as a whole: Recipients had multivisceral, liver-intestinal, or isolated intestinal transplants. Study-level results: Marrow from the recipient contained GvH clones, some of which had appeared first in ileum or blood.

Sequencing used immunoSEQ multiplex PCR; TCRdb keeps in-frame clones, though not all of them. The sample carries under 85,000 clones, about 92% recorded once. The CDR3 has 15 amino acids. Germline V gives CDR1 SGHDT, CDR2 YYEEEE. V gave up 0 bases and J gave up 3 bases, with 12 bases separating them. As concerns this clone: Its antigen is still unknown.

The specimen was unstimulated CD8+ T cells sorted from spleen or lymph node cells, collected before intestinal transplant. This receptor was taken from a human donor who received an intestinal transplant. The J gene is TRBJ1-2, the V gene TRBV5-6; no definite D call. CDR3 sequence reads: CASSLGQVEHYGYTF. The CDR3 nucleotides read TGTGCCAGCAGCTTGGGGCAGGTCGAACACTATGGCTACACCTTC.